The clone carrying this TCR beta chain was seen repeatedly, ten times or more. A single record per CDR3 protein comes from TCRdb applying MiXCR to the PCR reads. The repertoire consists of roughly 630,000 distinct CDR3 sequences, with approximately 24% occurring once and the leading ten covering 0.78%. The data were taken from a study of molecular identifiers for immune sequencing clone quantification. When naive CD8 T cells were sorted, they were gated as CD8+CD4-CCR7+CD45RA+. V lost 1 base to trimming and J lost 1 base, with 5 bases between them. Germline assignment: CDR1 LNHNV and CDR2 YYDKDF (reference sequence). The CDR3 is 14 residues long.

What was sequenced was naive CD8+ T cells from blood, with Jurkat cell RNA spiked in. Subset reported: FACS-sorted CD8+CD4-CCR7+CD45RA+ naive T cells. The chain couples TRBV15 to TRBJ1-5, with D unresolved. The TCR was taken from a human donor in good health. Some libraries in this study had Jurkat cell RNA spiked in. DNA of the CDR3: TGTGCCACCAGCAGAGGCACAAGCAATCAGCCCCAGCATTTT. Translated: CATSRGTSNQPQHF.